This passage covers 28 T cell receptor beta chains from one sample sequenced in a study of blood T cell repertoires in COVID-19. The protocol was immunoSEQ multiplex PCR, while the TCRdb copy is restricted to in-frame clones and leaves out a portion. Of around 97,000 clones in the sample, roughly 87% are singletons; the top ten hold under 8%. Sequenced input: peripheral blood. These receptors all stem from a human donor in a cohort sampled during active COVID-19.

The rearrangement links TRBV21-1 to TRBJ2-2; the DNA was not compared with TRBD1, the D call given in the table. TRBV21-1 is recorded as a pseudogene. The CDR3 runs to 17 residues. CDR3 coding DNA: TGTGCCAGCAGCAAATGTCGGCAGGGGGCCTTCACCGGGGAGCTGTTTTTT. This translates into CASSKCRQGAFTGELFF.

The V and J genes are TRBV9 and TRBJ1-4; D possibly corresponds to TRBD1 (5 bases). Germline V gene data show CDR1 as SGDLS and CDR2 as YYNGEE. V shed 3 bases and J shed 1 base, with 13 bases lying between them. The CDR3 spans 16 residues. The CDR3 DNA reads TGTGCCAGCAGCGCCCAGGGCTTGGTAACTAATGAAAAACTGTTTTTT. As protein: CASSAQGLVTNEKLFF.

This CDR3 is CASSFSGEYNSPLHF. The DNA for the CDR3 is TGTGCCAGCAGTTTCTCGGGGGAATATAATTCACCCCTCCACTTT. V gene TRBV28 combines with J gene TRBJ1-6; maybe TRBD1 (5 bases). The CDR3 length is 15 residues. V lost 3 bases, J lost 4 bases, and 10 bases lay in between. Looked up from germline, CDR1 is MDHEN and CDR2 is SYDVKM. Full variable domain (outside the CDR3, taken from reference TRBV28 and TRBJ1-6): DVKVTQSSRYLVKRTGEKVFLECVQDMDHENMFWYRQDPGLGLRLIYFSYDVKMKEKGDIPEGYSVSREKKERFSLILESASTNQTSMYLCASSFSGEYNSPLHFGNGTRLTVT.

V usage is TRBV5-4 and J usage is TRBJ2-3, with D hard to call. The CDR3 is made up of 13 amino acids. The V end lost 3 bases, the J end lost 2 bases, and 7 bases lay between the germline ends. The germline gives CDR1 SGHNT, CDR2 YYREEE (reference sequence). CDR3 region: CASSSVDTDTQYF. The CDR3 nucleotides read TGTGCCAGCAGCTCCGTAGACACAGATACGCAGTATTTT.

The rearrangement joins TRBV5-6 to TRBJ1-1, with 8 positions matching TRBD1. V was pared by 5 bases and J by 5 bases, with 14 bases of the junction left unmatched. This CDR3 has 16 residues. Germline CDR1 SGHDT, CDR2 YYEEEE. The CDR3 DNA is TGTGCCAGCAGTCCGGGGAAGGGCAGGGGGCCAACTGAAGCTTTCTTT. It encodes CASSPGKGRGPTEAFF.

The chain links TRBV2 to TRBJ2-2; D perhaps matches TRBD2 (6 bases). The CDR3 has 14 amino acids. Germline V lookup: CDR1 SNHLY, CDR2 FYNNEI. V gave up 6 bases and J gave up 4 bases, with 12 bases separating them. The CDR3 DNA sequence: TGTGCCAGCAGCGAGGGACTCTCCACCGGGGAGCTGTTTTTT. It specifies CASSEGLSTGELFF.

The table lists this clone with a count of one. The CDR3 is CASSLNSLTFVEQYF. CDR3 nucleotides: TGCGCCAGCAGCTTGAATAGCCTTACTTTTGTCGAGCAGTACTTC. V and J are TRBV5-1 and TRBJ2-7; the D is unclear. The CDR3 covers 15 residues. The germline V and J ends were trimmed by 1 base and 6 bases, with 17 bases remaining between them. The germline V gene encodes CDR1 SGHRS and CDR2 YFSETQ.

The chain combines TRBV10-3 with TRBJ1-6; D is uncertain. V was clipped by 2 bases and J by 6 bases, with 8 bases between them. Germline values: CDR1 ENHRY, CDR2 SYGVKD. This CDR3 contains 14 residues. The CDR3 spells CAISEQQPNSPLHF. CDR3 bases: TGTGCCATCAGTGAGCAACAGCCTAATTCACCCCTCCACTTT.

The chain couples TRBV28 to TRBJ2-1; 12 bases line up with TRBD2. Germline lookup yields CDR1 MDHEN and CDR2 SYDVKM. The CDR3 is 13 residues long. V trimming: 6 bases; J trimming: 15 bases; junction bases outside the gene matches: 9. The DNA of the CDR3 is TGTGCCAGCAGCCAACTAGCGGGGGGACAAAGGTTCTTC. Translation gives CASSQLAGGQRFF.

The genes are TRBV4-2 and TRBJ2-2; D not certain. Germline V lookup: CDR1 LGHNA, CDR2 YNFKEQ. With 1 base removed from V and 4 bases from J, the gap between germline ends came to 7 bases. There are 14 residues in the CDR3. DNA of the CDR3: TGTGCCAGCAGCCAAGTGGAGCGCACCGGGGAGCTGTTTTTT. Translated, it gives CASSQVERTGELFF.

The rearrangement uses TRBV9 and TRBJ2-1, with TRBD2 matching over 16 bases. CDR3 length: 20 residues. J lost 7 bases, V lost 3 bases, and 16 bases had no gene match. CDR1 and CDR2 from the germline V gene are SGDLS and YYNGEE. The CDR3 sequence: CASSAGAGTSGGASTNEQFF. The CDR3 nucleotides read TGTGCCAGCAGCGCAGGGGCCGGGACTAGCGGGGGGGCTTCAACGAATGAGCAGTTCTTC.

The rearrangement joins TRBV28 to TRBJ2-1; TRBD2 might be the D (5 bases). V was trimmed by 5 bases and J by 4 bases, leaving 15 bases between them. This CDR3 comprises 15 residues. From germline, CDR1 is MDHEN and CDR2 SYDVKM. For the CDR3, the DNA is TGTGCCAGCAGTATAACGGCGAGCGGATACAATGAGCAGTTCTTC. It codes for CASSITASGYNEQFF.

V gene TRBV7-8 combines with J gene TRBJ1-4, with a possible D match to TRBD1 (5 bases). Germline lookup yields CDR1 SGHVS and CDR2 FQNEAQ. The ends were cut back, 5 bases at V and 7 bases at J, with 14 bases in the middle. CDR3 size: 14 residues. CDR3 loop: CASSDGRGSEKLFF. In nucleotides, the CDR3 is TGTGCCAGCAGCGATGGGCGGGGGTCTGAAAAACTGTTTTTT. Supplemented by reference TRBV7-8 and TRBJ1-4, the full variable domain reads GAGVSQSPRYKVAKRGQDVALRCDPISGHVSLFWYQQALGQGPEFLTYFQNEAQLDKSGLPSDRFFAERPEGSVSTLKIQRTQQEDSAVYLCASSDGRGSEKLFFGSGTQLSVL.

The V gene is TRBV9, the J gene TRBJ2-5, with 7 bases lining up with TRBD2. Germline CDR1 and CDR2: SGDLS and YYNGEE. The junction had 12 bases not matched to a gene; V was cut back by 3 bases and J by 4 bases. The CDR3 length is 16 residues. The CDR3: CASSGPGGKGVETQYF. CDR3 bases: TGTGCCAGCAGCGGTCCGGGAGGTAAAGGGGTAGAGACCCAGTACTTC.

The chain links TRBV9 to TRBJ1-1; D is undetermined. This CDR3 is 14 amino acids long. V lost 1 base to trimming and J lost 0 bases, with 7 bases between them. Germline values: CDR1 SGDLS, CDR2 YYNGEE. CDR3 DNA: TGTGCCAGCAGCGTAACAGCCATGAACACTGAAGCTTTCTTT. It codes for CASSVTAMNTEAFF.

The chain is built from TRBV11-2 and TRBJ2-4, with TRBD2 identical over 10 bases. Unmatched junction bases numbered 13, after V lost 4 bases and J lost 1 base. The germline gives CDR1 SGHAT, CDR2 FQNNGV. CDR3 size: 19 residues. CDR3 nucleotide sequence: TGTGCCAGCAGCTCGGGACTAGCGCCGTACCTCGTTGCCAAAAACATTCAGTACTTC. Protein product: CASSSGLAPYLVAKNIQYF.

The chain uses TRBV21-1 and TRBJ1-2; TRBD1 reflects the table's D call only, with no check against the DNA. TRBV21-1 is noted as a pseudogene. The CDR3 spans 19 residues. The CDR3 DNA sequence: TGTGCCAGCAGCAAAGAAAGGACCTGGGACAGTTTACCCCCGGGGGGCTACACCTTC. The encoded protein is CASSKERTWDSLPPGGYTF.

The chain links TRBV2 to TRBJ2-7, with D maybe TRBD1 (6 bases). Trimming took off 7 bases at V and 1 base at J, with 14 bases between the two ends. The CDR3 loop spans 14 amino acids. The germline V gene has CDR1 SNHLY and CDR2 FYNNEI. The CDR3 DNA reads TGTGCCAGCACCTCTGGACAGTCTTCCTACGAGCAGTACTTC. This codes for CASTSGQSSYEQYF.

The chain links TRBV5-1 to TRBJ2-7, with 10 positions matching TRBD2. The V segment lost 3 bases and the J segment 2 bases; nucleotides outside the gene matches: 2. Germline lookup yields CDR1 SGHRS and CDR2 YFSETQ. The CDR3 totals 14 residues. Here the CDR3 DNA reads TGCGCCAGCAGCTCTAGCGGGGGTCCCTACGAGCAGTACTTC. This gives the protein CASSSSGGPYEQYF.

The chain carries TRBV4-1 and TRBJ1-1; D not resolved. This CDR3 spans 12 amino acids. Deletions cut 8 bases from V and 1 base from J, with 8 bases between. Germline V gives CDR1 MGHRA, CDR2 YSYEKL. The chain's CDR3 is CASRGGNTEAFF. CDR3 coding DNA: TGCGCCAGCCGCGGCGGGAACACTGAAGCTTTCTTT.

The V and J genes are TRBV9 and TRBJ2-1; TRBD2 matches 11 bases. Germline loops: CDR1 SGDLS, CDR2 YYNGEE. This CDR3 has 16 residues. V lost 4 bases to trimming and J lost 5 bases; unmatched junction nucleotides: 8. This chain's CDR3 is CASSLGLAGGNNEQFF. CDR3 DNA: TGTGCCAGCAGCTTAGGGTTAGCGGGAGGGAACAATGAGCAGTTCTTC.

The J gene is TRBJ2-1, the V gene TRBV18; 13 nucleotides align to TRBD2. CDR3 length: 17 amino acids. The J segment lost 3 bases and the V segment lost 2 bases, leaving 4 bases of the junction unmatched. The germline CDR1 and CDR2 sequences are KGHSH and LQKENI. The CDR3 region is CASSPEGLAGFYNEQFF. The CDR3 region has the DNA TGTGCCAGCTCACCAGAGGGACTAGCGGGGTTCTACAATGAGCAGTTCTTC.

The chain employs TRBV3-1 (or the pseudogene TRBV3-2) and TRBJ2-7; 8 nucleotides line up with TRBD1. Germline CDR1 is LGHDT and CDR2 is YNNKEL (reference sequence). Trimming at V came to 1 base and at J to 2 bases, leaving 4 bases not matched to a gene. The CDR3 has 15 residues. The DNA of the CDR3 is TGTGCCAGCAGCCAAGTCCCGGACAGGGCCTACGAGCAGTACTTC. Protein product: CASSQVPDRAYEQYF.

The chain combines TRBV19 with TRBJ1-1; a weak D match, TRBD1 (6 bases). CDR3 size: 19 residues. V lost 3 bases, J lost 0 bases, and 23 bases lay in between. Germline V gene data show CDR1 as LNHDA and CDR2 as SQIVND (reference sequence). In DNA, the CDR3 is TGTGCCAGTAGTATCCCCTGGACAGTCTCAAAAGGGATGAACACTGAAGCTTTCTTT. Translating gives CASSIPWTVSKGMNTEAFF.

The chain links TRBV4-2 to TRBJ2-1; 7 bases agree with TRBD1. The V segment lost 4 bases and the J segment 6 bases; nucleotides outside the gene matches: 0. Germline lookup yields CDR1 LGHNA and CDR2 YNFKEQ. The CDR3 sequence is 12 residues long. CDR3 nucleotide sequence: TGTGCCAGCAGCCGACAGGGCAATGAGCAGTTCTTC. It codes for CASSRQGNEQFF.

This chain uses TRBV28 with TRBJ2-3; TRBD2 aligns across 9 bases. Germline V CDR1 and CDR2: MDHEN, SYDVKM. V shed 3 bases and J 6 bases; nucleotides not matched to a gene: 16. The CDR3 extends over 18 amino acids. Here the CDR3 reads CASSFFSGLARSEDTQYF. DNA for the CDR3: TGTGCCAGCAGTTTTTTCTCTGGACTAGCGCGGTCTGAGGATACGCAGTATTTT.

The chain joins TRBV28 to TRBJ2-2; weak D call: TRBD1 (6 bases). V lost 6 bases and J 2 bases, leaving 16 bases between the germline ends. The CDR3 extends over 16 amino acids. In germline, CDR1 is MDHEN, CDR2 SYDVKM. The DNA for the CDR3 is TGTGCCAGCAGGATAACACAGGGTCCCAACACCGGGGAGCTGTTTTTT. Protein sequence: CASRITQGPNTGELFF.

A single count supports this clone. The CDR3 spells CASSRGLAGGELFF. The CDR3 coding sequence is TGCGCCAGCAGCCGAGGACTAGCTGGCGGGGAGCTGTTTTTT. This chain uses TRBV4-1 with TRBJ2-2; 8 positions agree with TRBD2. Germline CDR1 is MGHRA and CDR2 is YSYEKL. The CDR3 runs 14 residues. V gave up 4 bases and J gave up 7 bases; unmatched junction bases: 5.